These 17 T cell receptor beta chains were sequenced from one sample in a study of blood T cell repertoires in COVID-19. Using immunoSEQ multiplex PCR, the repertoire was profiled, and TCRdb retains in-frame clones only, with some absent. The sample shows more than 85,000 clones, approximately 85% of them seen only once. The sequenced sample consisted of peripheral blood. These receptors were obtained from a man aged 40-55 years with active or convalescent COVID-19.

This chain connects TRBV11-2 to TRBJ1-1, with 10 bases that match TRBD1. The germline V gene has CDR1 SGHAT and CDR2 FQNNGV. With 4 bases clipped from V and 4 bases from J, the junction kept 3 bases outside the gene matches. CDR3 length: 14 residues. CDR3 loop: CASSWGTGATEAFF. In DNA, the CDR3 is TGTGCCAGCAGCTGGGGGACAGGGGCCACTGAAGCTTTCTTT.

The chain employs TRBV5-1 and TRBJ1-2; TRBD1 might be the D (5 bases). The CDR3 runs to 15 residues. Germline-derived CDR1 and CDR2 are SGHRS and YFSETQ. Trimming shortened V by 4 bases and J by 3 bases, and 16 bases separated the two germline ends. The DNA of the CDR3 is TGCGCCAGCAGCCGGGCAGGGAGGGAGGACTATGGCTACACCTTC. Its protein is CASSRAGREDYGYTF.

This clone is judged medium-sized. In DNA form, the CDR3 reads TGTGCCTGGAGTGTAGTGAGGGCAGGGGACTATGGCTACACCTTC. It codes for CAWSVVRAGDYGYTF. This chain links TRBV30 with TRBJ1-2; the D gene is possibly TRBD1 (6 bases). Germline V gene sequence: CDR1 GTSNPN, CDR2 SVGIG (reference sequence). There are 15 residues in the CDR3. The V end lost 0 bases, the J end lost 3 bases, and 14 bases lay between the germline ends.

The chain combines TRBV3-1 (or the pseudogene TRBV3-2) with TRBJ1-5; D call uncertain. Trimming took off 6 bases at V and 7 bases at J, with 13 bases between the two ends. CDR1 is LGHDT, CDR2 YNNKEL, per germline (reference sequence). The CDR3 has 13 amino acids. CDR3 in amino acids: CASSRGRNQPQHF. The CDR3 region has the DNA TGTGCCAGCAGTCGAGGCCGTAACCAGCCCCAGCATTTT.

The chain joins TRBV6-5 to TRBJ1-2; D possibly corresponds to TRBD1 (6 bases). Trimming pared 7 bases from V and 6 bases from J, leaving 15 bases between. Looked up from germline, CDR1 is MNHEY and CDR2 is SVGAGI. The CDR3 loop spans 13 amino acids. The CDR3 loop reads CASTPRGANGYTF. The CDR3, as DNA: TGTGCCAGCACCCCCCGGGGGGCGAATGGCTACACCTTC.

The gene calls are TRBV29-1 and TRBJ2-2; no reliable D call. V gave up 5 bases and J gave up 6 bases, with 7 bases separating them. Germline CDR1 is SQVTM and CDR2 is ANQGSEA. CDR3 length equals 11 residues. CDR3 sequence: CSVWSAGELFF. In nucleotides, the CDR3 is TGCAGCGTTTGGAGTGCCGGGGAGCTGTTTTTT.

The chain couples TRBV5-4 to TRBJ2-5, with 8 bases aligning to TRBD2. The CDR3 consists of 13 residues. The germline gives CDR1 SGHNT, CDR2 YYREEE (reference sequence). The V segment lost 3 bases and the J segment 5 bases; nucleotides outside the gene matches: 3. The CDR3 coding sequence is TGTGCCAGCAGCTCCGGGGGGGCCGAGACCCAGTACTTC. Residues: CASSSGGAETQYF.

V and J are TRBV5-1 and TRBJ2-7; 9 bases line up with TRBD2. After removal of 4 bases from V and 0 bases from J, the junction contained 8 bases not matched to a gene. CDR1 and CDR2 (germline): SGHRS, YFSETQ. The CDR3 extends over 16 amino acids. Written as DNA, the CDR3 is TGCGCCAGCAGCCCCTACGCTAGCGGGGTCTCCTACGAGCAGTACTTC. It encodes CASSPYASGVSYEQYF.

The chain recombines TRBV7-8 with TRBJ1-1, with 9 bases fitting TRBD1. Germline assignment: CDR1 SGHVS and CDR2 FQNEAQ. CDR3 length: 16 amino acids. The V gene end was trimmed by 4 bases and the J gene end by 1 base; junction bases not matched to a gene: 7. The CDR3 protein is CASSSAPGQGNTEAFF. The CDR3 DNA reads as TGTGCCAGCAGCTCCGCCCCGGGACAGGGGAACACTGAAGCTTTCTTT.

The CDR3 bases are TGTGCCAGCAGCTTAGGAGGGGGGGCCGGCCAAGATACGCAGTATTTT. Translating it yields CASSLGGGAGQDTQYF. This chain links TRBV7-6 with TRBJ2-3; tentatively, D is TRBD2 (7 bases). The CDR3 sequence is 16 residues long. Trimming left V 1 base short and J 5 bases short, with 16 bases between. The germline CDR1 and CDR2 sequences are SGHVS and FNYEAQ.

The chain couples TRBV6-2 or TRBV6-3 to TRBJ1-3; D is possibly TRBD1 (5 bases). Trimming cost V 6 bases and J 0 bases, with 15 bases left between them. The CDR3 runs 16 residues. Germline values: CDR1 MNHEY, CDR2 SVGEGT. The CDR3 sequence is CASSLNRRVSGNTIYF. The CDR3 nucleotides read TGTGCCAGCAGCTTAAACAGGAGAGTCTCTGGAAACACCATATATTTT.

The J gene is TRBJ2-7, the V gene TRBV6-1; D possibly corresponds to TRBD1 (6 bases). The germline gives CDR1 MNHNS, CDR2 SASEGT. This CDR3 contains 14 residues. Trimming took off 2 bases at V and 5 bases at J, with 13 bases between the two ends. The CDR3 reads CASSEWAGVDEQYF. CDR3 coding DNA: TGTGCCAGCAGTGAATGGGCAGGGGTTGACGAGCAGTACTTC.

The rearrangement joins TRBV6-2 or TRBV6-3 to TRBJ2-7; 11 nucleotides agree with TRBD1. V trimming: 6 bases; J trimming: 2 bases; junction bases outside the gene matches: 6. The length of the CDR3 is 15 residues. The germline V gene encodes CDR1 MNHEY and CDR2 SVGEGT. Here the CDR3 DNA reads TGTGCCAGCAGCGCCCCGGGACAGGGGGCCTACGAGCAGTACTTC. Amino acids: CASSAPGQGAYEQYF.

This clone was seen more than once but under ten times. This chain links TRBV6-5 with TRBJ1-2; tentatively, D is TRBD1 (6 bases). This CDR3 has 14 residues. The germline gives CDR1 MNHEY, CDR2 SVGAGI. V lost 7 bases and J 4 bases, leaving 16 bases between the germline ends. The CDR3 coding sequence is TGTGCCAGCAAAGAAGGGACATCCCCCTATGGCTACACCTTC. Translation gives CASKEGTSPYGYTF.

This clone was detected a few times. CDR3 amino acids: CASSLSRPRQGRSTEAFF. The CDR3 region has the DNA TGTGCCAGCTCACTCTCTCGGCCGAGACAGGGTCGTAGCACTGAAGCTTTCTTT. The chain joins TRBV18 to TRBJ1-1; TRBD1 matches 7 bases. With 4 bases clipped from V and 4 bases from J, the junction kept 18 bases outside the gene matches. This CDR3 spans 18 amino acids. CDR1 is KGHSH, CDR2 LQKENI, per germline.

Here the CDR3 reads CASSYEVNYGYTF. The CDR3 DNA follows: TGTGCCAGCAGTTACGAGGTTAACTATGGCTACACCTTC. This rearrangement joins TRBV6-5 to TRBJ1-2; D is ambiguous. Trimming stripped 2 bases from V and 1 base from J, with 5 bases between. The CDR3 runs to 13 residues. Germline V CDR1 and CDR2: MNHEY, SVGAGI.

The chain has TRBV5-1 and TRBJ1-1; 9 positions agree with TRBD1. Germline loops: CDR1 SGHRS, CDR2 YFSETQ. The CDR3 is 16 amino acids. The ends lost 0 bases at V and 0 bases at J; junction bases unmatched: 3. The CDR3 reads CASSLAGTGLNTEAFF. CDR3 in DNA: TGCGCCAGCAGCTTGGCCGGGACAGGGTTGAACACTGAAGCTTTCTTT.